Presented here are 22 T cell receptor beta chains from one specimen sequenced in a study of blood T cells in healthy people across ages. Primers used in a second PCR of about 7 to 12 cycles were a sample-barcoded 5' primer and a J-beta primer mix. TCRdb reprocessed the 5' RACE reads via MiXCR and lists one record per CDR3 protein. Of about 680,000 distinct CDR3 sequences detected, approximately 49% appear once; the ten largest clones hold 30% to 40%. The specimen was blood. These receptors were collected from an older woman in good health.

The rearrangement uses TRBV20-1 and TRBJ2-2; 10 nucleotides agree with TRBD2. V lost 0 bases and J lost 5; bases outside the gene matches: 9. The CDR3 length is 17 residues. CDR1 and CDR2 from the germline V gene are DFQATT and SNEGSKA (reference sequence). The CDR3 reads CSARDPRAGGGTGELFF. The CDR3 nucleotides read TGCAGTGCTAGAGATCCCCGAGCGGGAGGGGGAACCGGGGAGCTGTTTTTT.

This chain links TRBV2 with TRBJ2-7; no clear D. The germline V gene encodes CDR1 SNHLY and CDR2 FYNNEI. There are 14 residues in the CDR3. Trimming pared 10 bases from V and 6 bases from J, leaving 22 bases between. The CDR3 DNA reads TGTGCCATCTCCAGCCGAGGCTCTCTGAGCGAGCAGTACTTC. Translated: CAISSRGSLSEQYF.

This chain connects TRBV5-1 to TRBJ2-5; 7 positions agree with TRBD1. V was pared by 3 bases and J by 5 bases, with 7 bases of the junction left unmatched. This CDR3 spans 14 amino acids. Germline loops: CDR1 SGHRS, CDR2 YFSETQ. As DNA, the CDR3 is TGCGCCAGCAGCTCAGTTACAGGGGTCGAGACCCAGTACTTC. It codes for CASSSVTGVETQYF. The full variable domain, rest sourced from reference TRBV5-1 and TRBJ2-5, is KAGVTQTPRYLIKTRGQQVTLSCSPISGHRSVSWYQQTPGQGLQFLFEYFSETQRNKGNFPGRFSGRQFSNSRSEMNVSTLELGDSALYLCASSSVTGVETQYFGPGTRLLVL.

The chain uses TRBV7-9 and TRBJ2-5; 9 nucleotides match TRBD1. V was pared by 6 bases and J by 2 bases, with 4 bases of the junction left unmatched. Looked up from germline, CDR1 is SEHNR and CDR2 is FQNEAQ (reference sequence). The CDR3 contains 14 residues. CDR3 protein: CASRLDRGQETQYF. The CDR3 DNA is TGTGCCAGCAGACTTGACAGGGGGCAAGAGACCCAGTACTTC. Based on the CDR3 plus reference TRBV7-9 and TRBJ2-5, the full variable domain is DTGVSQNPRHKITKRGQNVTFRCDPISEHNRLYWYRQTLGQGPEFLTYFQNEAQLEKSRLLSDRFSAERPKGSFSTLEIQRTEQGDSAMYLCASRLDRGQETQYFGPGTRLLVL.

The chain combines TRBV5-1 with TRBJ2-1; 7 bases line up with TRBD1. The ends lost 4 bases at V and 5 bases at J; junction bases unmatched: 9. This CDR3 contains 15 residues. Germline V gives CDR1 SGHRS, CDR2 YFSETQ. The CDR3 here is CASSGPGQNNNEQFF. Here the CDR3 DNA reads TGCGCCAGCAGCGGACCGGGACAGAATAACAATGAGCAGTTCTTC.

CDR3 amino acids: CASSQDPSGIGEQYF. The CDR3 DNA sequence: TGTGCCAGCAGCCAAGACCCTAGCGGGATTGGGGAGCAGTACTTC. This chain uses TRBV3-1 with TRBJ2-4; 9 positions match TRBD2. Germline CDR1 LGHDT, CDR2 YNNKEL (reference sequence). The length of the CDR3 is 15 residues. J gave up 13 bases and V 0 bases, and 10 bases lay outside the gene matches.

Concerning this clonotype: The junction departs from the called germline gene at one end, perhaps through a read error. The J gene is TRBJ2-7, the V gene TRBV6-5; D possibly corresponds to TRBD1 (6 bases). This CDR3 contains 15 residues. Germline V gene lookup returns CDR1 MNHEY and CDR2 SVGAGI. In DNA form, the CDR3 reads TGTACCAGCAGAAGGGGGACGGGAACAACCTACGAGCAGTACTTC. It is translated as CTSRRGTGTTYEQYF.

The rearrangement joins TRBV20-1 to TRBJ2-7; D perhaps matches TRBD1 (5 bases). There are 14 residues in the CDR3. V was trimmed by 4 bases and J by 0 bases, leaving 13 bases between them. Germline V lookup: CDR1 DFQATT, CDR2 SNEGSKA (reference sequence). CDR3 sequence: CSATGHQSSYEQYF. As DNA, the CDR3 is TGCAGTGCTACAGGACACCAGAGCTCCTACGAGCAGTACTTC.

The sample holds a few counts of this clonotype. This chain uses TRBV10-3 with TRBJ1-2; TRBD1 aligns across 11 bases. The CDR3 loop spans 14 amino acids. Germline-derived CDR1 and CDR2 are ENHRY and SYGVKD. Trimming took 3 bases from V and 7 from J; bases not matched to a gene: 4. CDR3 coding DNA: TGTGCCATCAGTGAAGGACAGGGGGCAAGTGGCTACACCTTC. This sequence encodes CAISEGQGASGYTF.

The chain has TRBV27 and TRBJ2-1, with D hard to call. Germline CDR1 and CDR2: MNHEY and SMNVEV (reference sequence). Trimming left V 2 bases short and J 5 bases short, with 13 bases between. This CDR3 is built from 15 residues. The CDR3 DNA sequence: TGTGCCAGCAGTTTAAACGGGTACGGTAACAATGAGCAGTTCTTC. Translation: CASSLNGYGNNEQFF.

The rearrangement joins TRBV27 to TRBJ2-1; 10 bases agree with TRBD1. The CDR3 is 24 residues long. The germline V gene encodes CDR1 MNHEY and CDR2 SMNVEV (reference sequence). V lost 5 bases to trimming and J lost 2 bases; unmatched junction nucleotides: 30. CDR3 amino acids: CASSTPDRGPWAIRGSVTYNEQFF. CDR3 bases: TGTGCCAGCAGTACCCCAGACAGGGGGCCTTGGGCTATAAGAGGGAGTGTGACCTACAATGAGCAGTTCTTC.

This clonotype was counted only a few times. V usage is TRBV7-2 and J usage is TRBJ2-4, with D unclear. Germline values: CDR1 SGHTA, CDR2 FQGNSA. Trimming stripped 7 bases from V and 0 bases from J, with 13 bases between. This CDR3 has 15 residues. The CDR3 loop reads CASIEQPLAKNIQYF. In nucleotides, the CDR3 is TGTGCCAGCATCGAACAGCCACTAGCCAAAAACATTCAGTACTTC. Using reference TRBV7-2 and TRBJ2-4 for the parts outside the CDR3, the full variable domain is GAGVSQSPSNKVTEKGKDVELRCDPISGHTALYWYRQSLGQGLEFLIYFQGNSAPDKSGLPSDRFSAERTGGSVSTLTIQRTQQEDSAVYLCASIEQPLAKNIQYFGAGTRLSVL.

This chain uses TRBV20-1 with TRBJ1-1, with unresolved D. Germline V gives CDR1 DFQATT, CDR2 SNEGSKA (reference sequence). V shed 0 bases and J shed 6 bases, with 11 bases lying between them. The CDR3 length is 13 residues. The CDR3 sequence: CSAREVMVAEAFF. The CDR3 nucleotides are TGCAGTGCTAGAGAGGTGATGGTGGCTGAAGCTTTCTTT.

This clonotype was counted only a few times. This rearrangement joins TRBV20-1 to TRBJ2-1; 10 bases fit TRBD1. The CDR3 is 14 amino acids. V was pared by 6 bases and J by 6 bases, with 8 bases of the junction left unmatched. Germline CDR1 and CDR2: DFQATT and SNEGSKA (reference sequence). The CDR3 DNA reads as TGCAGTGCGGCCGCCGGGACAGGGGTCAATGAGCAGTTCTTC. It specifies CSAAAGTGVNEQFF.

The chain joins TRBV20-1 to TRBJ1-4; no firm D call. The CDR3 sequence is 13 residues long. V was pared by 0 bases and J by 4 bases, with 6 bases between. Germline values: CDR1 DFQATT, CDR2 SNEGSKA (reference sequence). CDR3 DNA sequence: TGCAGTGCTAGAGATCCAAATAATGAAAAACTGTTTTTT. Translated: CSARDPNNEKLFF.

This chain joins TRBV24-1 and TRBJ2-3; 13 nucleotides line up with TRBD2. The CDR3 has 17 residues. The ends lost 3 bases at V and 2 bases at J; junction bases unmatched: 4. Germline CDR1 KGHDR, CDR2 SFDVKD. CDR3 sequence reads: CATSDGGLAGDTDTQYF. The CDR3 DNA is TGTGCCACCAGTGATGGTGGACTAGCGGGAGACACAGATACGCAGTATTTT.

The J gene is TRBJ1-5, the V gene TRBV5-1; D is ambiguous. Trimming pared 2 bases from V and 9 bases from J, leaving 21 bases between. The CDR3 covers 16 residues. Germline lookup yields CDR1 SGHRS and CDR2 YFSETQ. CDR3 in amino acids: CASSFSGGTQARPQHF. The CDR3 bases are TGCGCCAGCAGCTTCTCCGGCGGAACCCAAGCCCGGCCCCAGCATTTT.

This rearrangement joins TRBV9 to TRBJ2-3; D might be TRBD2 (5 bases). V lost 0 bases to trimming and J lost 5 bases, with 10 bases between them. The germline CDR1 and CDR2 sequences are SGDLS and YYNGEE. CDR3 size: 14 residues. The CDR3 region is CASSVDHSVDTQYF. Here the CDR3 DNA reads TGTGCCAGCAGCGTAGATCATAGCGTAGATACGCAGTATTTT.

The chain uses TRBV28 and TRBJ1-2; possible D gene TRBD1, 6 bases. Germline V gene data show CDR1 as MDHEN and CDR2 as SYDVKM. This CDR3 region has 15 residues. V lost 7 bases and J 5 bases, leaving 20 bases between the germline ends. The CDR3 nucleotides are TGTGCCAGCAACTATCCTGGGGGCCACCTTTATGGCTACACCTTC. Protein sequence: CASNYPGGHLYGYTF.

The chain uses TRBV3-1 and TRBJ2-2; possibly TRBD2 for D (6 bases). Germline V lookup: CDR1 LGHDT, CDR2 YNNKEL (reference sequence). V lost 3 bases to trimming and J lost 7 bases, with 15 bases between them. This CDR3 is built from 15 residues. CDR3 sequence (DNA): TGTGCCAGCAGCCATTACGGCCCGGGAGTCGGGGAGCTGTTTTTT. Its translation: CASSHYGPGVGELFF. The full variable domain, with the rest looked up from reference TRBV3-1 and TRBJ2-2, is DTAVSQTPKYLVTQMGNDKSIKCEQNLGHDTMYWYKQDSKKFLKIMFSYNNKELIINETVPNRFSPKSPDKAHLNLHINSLELGDSAVYFCASSHYGPGVGELFFGEGSRLTVL.

As for this clonotype: The junction does not match germline at one end; this may be a read error. The rearrangement uses TRBV29-1 and TRBJ2-7, with a weak D call TRBD2 (5 bases). This CDR3 spans 11 amino acids. CDR1 is SQVTM, CDR2 ANQGSEA, per germline. The chain's CDR3 is CSVSKDYERYF. As DNA, the CDR3 is TGCAGCGTTTCGAAAGACTACGAGCGGTACTTC.

This chain uses TRBV6-4 with TRBJ2-2; no clear D. The CDR3 is 12 amino acids. Trimming left V 6 bases short and J 7 bases short, with 9 bases between. Per the germline V gene, CDR1 is MRHNA and CDR2 is SNTAGT. In DNA form, the CDR3 reads TGTGCCAGCAGCCGGATCGGCGGGGAGCTGTTTTTT. This encodes CASSRIGGELFF.